This TCR beta chain was recovered during a study of beta chain features in type 1 diabetes. Findings of the study overall: Patients showed naive, central memory and Treg TCRB repertoires that appeared more similar than those of healthy donors. TCRB CDR3s were moderately but significantly shorter in Type 1 diabetes patients in all four CD4+ subsets.

The isolated RNA, all of it, was reverse transcribed, so expressed TCRB transcripts were what got sequenced. TCRdb's table, derived via immunoSEQ multiplex PCR, lists solely in-frame clones and lacks some. The table lists about 660,000 clones, over 12% of them singletons. This CDR3 has 16 amino acids. Germline lookup yields CDR1 SGHVS and CDR2 FQNEAQ. Trimming at V came to 4 bases and at J to 2 bases, leaving 9 bases not matched to a gene. Comments on this clone: The target antigen is unknown.

The sample comprised naive CD4+ T cells from blood. The chain has TRBV7-8 and TRBJ2-7, with 9 positions matching TRBD1. The sequence was obtained from a man younger than 35 with type 1 diabetes. CDR3 bases: TGTGCCAGCAGCTCCCACCGGGACAGGGAGACCTACGAGCAGTACTTC. Its translation: CASSSHRDRETYEQYF.